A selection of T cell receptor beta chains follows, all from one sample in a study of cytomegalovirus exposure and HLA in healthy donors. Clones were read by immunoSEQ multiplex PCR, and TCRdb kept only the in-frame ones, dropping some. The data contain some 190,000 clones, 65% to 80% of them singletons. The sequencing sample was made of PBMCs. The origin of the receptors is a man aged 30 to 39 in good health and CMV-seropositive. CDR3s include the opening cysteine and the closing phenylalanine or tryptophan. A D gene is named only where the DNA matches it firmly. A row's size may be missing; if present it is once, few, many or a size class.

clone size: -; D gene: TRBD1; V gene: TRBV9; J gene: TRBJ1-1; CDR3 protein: CASSTGTGEAFF; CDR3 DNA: TGTGCCAGCAGCACCGGGACAGGGGAAGCTTTCTTT
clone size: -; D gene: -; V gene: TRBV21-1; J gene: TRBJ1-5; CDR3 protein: CASSKARTGGCRPQHF; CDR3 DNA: TGTGCCAGCAGCAAAGCGCGGACAGGGGGCTGTCGGCCCCAGCATTTT
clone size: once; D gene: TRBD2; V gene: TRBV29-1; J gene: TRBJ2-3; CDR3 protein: CSVGGAGGHTDTQYF; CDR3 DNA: TGCAGCGTGGGGGGGGCGGGAGGCCACACAGATACGCAGTATTTT
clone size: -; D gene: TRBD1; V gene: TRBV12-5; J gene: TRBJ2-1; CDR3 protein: CASGLVQGEYNEQFF; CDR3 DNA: TGTGCTAGTGGTTTGGTACAGGGGGAGTACAATGAGCAGTTCTTC
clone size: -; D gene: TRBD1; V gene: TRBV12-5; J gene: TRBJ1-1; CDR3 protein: CASGLIGTGQAFF; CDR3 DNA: TGTGCTAGTGGTTTGATAGGGACAGGACAAGCTTTCTTT
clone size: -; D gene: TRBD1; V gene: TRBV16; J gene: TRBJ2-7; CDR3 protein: CASSLWTGQGEQYF; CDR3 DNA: TGTGCCAGCAGCCTCTGGACAGGGCAGGGAGAGCAGTACTTC
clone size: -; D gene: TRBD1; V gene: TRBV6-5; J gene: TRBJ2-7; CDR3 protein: CASSYSQGAYEQYF; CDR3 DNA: TGTGCCAGCAGTTACTCGCAGGGGGCCTACGAGCAGTACTTC
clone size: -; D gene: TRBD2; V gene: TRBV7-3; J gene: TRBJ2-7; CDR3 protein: CASSLRLAGVREQYF; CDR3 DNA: TGTGCCAGCAGCCTCCGACTAGCGGGAGTAAGGGAGCAGTACTTC
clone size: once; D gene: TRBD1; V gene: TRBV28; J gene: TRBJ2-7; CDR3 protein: CASSPGGSYEQYF; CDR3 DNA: TGTGCCAGCAGTCCAGGGGGCTCCTACGAGCAGTACTTC
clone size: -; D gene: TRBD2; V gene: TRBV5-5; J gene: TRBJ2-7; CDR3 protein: CASSGLAGAGGREQYF; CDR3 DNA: TGTGCCAGCAGCGGACTAGCGGGGGCTGGGGGGCGCGAGCAGTACTTC
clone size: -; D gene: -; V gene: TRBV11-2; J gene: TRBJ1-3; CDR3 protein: CASRFPGSGNTIYF; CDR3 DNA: TGTGCCAGCAGGTTCCCGGGCTCTGGAAACACCATATATTTT
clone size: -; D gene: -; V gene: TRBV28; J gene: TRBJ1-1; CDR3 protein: CASKQGWDTEAFF; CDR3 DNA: TGTGCCAGCAAGCAGGGGTGGGACACTGAAGCTTTCTTT